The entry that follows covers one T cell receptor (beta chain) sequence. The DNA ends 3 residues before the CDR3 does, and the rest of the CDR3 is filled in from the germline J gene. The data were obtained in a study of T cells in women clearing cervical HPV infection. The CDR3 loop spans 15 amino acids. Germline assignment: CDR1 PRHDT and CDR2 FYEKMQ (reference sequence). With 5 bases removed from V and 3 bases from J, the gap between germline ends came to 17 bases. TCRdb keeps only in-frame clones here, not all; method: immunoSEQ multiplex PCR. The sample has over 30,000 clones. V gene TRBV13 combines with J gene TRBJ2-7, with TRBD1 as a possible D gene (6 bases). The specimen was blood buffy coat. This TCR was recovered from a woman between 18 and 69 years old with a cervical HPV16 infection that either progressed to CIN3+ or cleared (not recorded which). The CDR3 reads CASSRVPGTNYEQYF. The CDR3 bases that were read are TGTGCCAGCAGCCGGGTCCCCGGGACAAACTACGAG.